This TCR beta chain originates from a study of blood T cells in healthy people across ages. Regarding the study as a whole: The donors' CMV status was not determined, possibly confounding changes in expanded clonotypes. Whereas aged donors had fewer naive CD4+ cells, long-lived donors had more of them and higher diversity.

Peripheral blood samples of about 10 milliliters were drawn from each donor. Every sample yielded at least 6.5 million isolated PBMCs. The germline gives CDR1 SGHTA, CDR2 FQGNSA. Trimming pared 5 bases from V and 8 bases from J, leaving 13 bases between. There are 13 residues in the CDR3. Together with a sample-barcoded 5' primer, a J-beta primer mix was included in a second PCR lasting roughly 7 to 11 cycles. TCRdb redid the calling of the 5' RACE reads with MiXCR, one entry per CDR3 protein. The table shows roughly 860,000 distinct CDR3 sequences, with about 59% occurring only once. With regard to this clonotype: Antigen unknown.

The sample comprised blood. The V and J genes are TRBV7-2 and TRBJ2-1; D remains ambiguous. The receptor's source is a young man in good health. The CDR3 nucleotides read TGTGCCAGCAGCCGCCCAGACTCGTATGAGCAGTTCTTC. As protein: CASSRPDSYEQFF.